A single sample gave rise to the 9 T cell receptor beta chains below, sequenced in a study of T cell responses to AZD1222 COVID-19 vaccine. TCRdb keeps only in-frame clones here, not all; method: immunoSEQ multiplex PCR. Of around 140,000 clones listed, 80% to 95% are singletons. Sample: peripheral blood, taken 28 days after the second AZD1222 dose. Source of these receptors: an adult who received the AZD1222 COVID-19 vaccine.

The genes are TRBV2 and TRBJ2-5; D is unresolved. Trimming stripped 5 bases from V and 5 bases from J, with 12 bases between. The V gene's germline CDR1 is SNHLY and CDR2 FYNNEI. CDR3 length: 13 amino acids. DNA of the CDR3: TGTGCCAGCAGTCCTCGGCTAGGCGAGACCCAGTACTTC. This sequence encodes CASSPRLGETQYF.

The chain employs TRBV24-1 and TRBJ1-5; D is unresolved. The V and J ends lost 3 bases and 4 bases respectively, with 15 bases between them. The CDR3 has 16 residues. Germline V gene lookup returns CDR1 KGHDR and CDR2 SFDVKD. CDR3: CATSDARTGFNQPQHF. CDR3 nucleotides: TGTGCCACCAGTGATGCTCGGACTGGATTTAATCAGCCCCAGCATTTT.

This chain uses TRBV5-4 with TRBJ2-5, with TRBD1 matching over 7 bases. The germline CDR1 and CDR2 sequences are SGHNT and YYREEE (reference sequence). The CDR3 is 15 residues long. J was trimmed by 2 bases and V by 5 bases; bases with no gene match: 9. The CDR3 nucleotides read TGTGCCAGCAGTCGACGACAGGGACAACAAGAGACCCAGTACTTC. Translating it yields CASSRRQGQQETQYF.

The chain links TRBV7-2 to TRBJ2-2, with D perhaps being TRBD1 or TRBD2 (6 bases each). Germline CDR1 and CDR2: SGHTA and FQGNSA. CDR3 length: 14 amino acids. Trimming pared 2 bases from V and 14 bases from J, leaving 18 bases between. CDR3 coding DNA: TGTGCCAGCAGCTTAAGCCAGGGGCGGAGGGGCCTGTTTTTT. Its protein product is CASSLSQGRRGLFF.

The rearrangement joins TRBV18 to TRBJ1-6, with TRBD1 identical over 11 bases. V was clipped by 5 bases and J by 9 bases; unmatched bases: 6. The CDR3 consists of 15 residues. The germline CDR1 and CDR2 sequences are KGHSH and LQKENI. CDR3 nucleotide sequence: TGTGCCAGCTCAGAGGGACAGGGGGGGACTTCACCCCTCCACTTT. Residues: CASSEGQGGTSPLHF.

This chain connects TRBV24-1 to TRBJ2-5, with TRBD1 as a possible D gene (5 bases). The V and J ends lost 4 bases and 0 bases respectively, with 14 bases between them. The germline V gene has CDR1 KGHDR and CDR2 SFDVKD. The CDR3 totals 16 residues. This CDR3 is CATSDRTGLNQETQYF. For the CDR3, the DNA is TGTGCCACCAGTGACCGAACAGGTTTAAACCAAGAGACCCAGTACTTC.

The chain is built from TRBV7-9 and TRBJ1-1; D may be TRBD1 (5 bases). The CDR3 spans 14 residues. Trimming took off 1 base at V and 3 bases at J, with 9 bases between the two ends. Germline CDR1 SEHNR, CDR2 FQNEAQ (reference sequence). CDR3 residues: CASSLGRGDTEAFF. The CDR3 bases are TGTGCCAGCAGCTTAGGTCGGGGGGACACTGAAGCTTTCTTT.

The J gene is TRBJ1-2, the V gene TRBV19, with 9 bases lining up with TRBD1. The CDR3 covers 13 residues. With V trimmed by 6 bases and J by 2 bases, 1 base remained unmatched. CDR1 is LNHDA and CDR2 is SQIVND in the germline V gene (reference sequence). The CDR3 spells CASRDRGNYGYTF. As DNA, the CDR3 is TGTGCCAGTAGGGACAGGGGCAACTATGGCTACACCTTC.

This chain links TRBV24-1 with TRBJ2-1; maybe TRBD2 (5 bases). The CDR3 length is 12 residues. Looked up from germline, CDR1 is KGHDR and CDR2 is SFDVKD. Between the trimmed V and J ends, which lost 5 bases and 10 bases, there was a span of 11 bases. The chain's CDR3 is CATSVSGREQFF. CDR3 DNA sequence: TGTGCCACCAGTGTAAGCGGCCGGGAGCAGTTCTTC.